The source of this T cell receptor beta chain is a study of blood T cell repertoires in COVID-19. Background on the study: Acute and convalescent COVID-19 samples came from the United States, Italy and Spain. The cDNA or gDNA used as material had been derived from T cells, B-cell-depleted T cells, or PBMCs.

Trimming removed 10 bases at V and 4 bases at J, with 14 bases between. Germline V gene lookup returns CDR1 SGHTA and CDR2 FQGNSA. This CDR3 region has 13 residues. Participants were aged about 18 to 90 years, lived in 25 or so US areas, and enrolled virtually. Per the authors' pipeline: Estimation of nucleated cell counts was performed using reference gene primer amplification. Generated by immunoSEQ multiplex PCR, the TCRdb table keeps only in-frame clones and is missing some. The V and J calls and clone size are taken from that table; D and trimming were inferred from the DNA. The repertoire consists of about 220,000 clones, with about 87% occurring once and the leading ten covering approximately 2.8%. This clone was counted ten times or more.

The clonotype originates from a woman aged 30 to 39 with acute COVID-19. V usage is TRBV7-2 and J usage is TRBJ1-5; D unclear. Sample: PBMCs or T cells enriched from blood (not recorded which). The CDR3, as DNA: TGTGCCACCTCTAGGCAAGATAATCAGCCCCAGCATTTT. This sequence encodes CATSRQDNQPQHF.